The T cell receptor beta chain described here comes from a study of T-cell memory formation after mild COVID-19 (dated by TCRdb to 2020 to 2022). Background for the entire study: TCR sequence clusters from the two donors were found to be largely donor specific. Longitudinal TCRalpha and TCRbeta repertoire sequencing tracked T-cell clones expanding and contracting after mild COVID-19 in two donors. Two young, previously healthy adult volunteers made up the cohort, one male and one female.

PBMCs were isolated by Ficoll-Paque density gradient centrifugation. The germline V gene yields SGHTA for CDR1 and FQGTGA for CDR2. CDR3 length: 14 amino acids, cysteine to phenylalanine. This entry keeps only the CDR3 DNA: 42 bases, framed from base 1. Trimmed from V: 3 bases; trimmed from J: 5 bases; junction bases lacking a gene match: 4. The paper as a whole reports these results and caveats: SARS-CoV-2 specificity of the second-wave clones peaking on day 37 was not confirmed. The study included only two mild cases, and larger cohorts that include severe cases with pre-infection samples were judged to be necessary. Contracting CD4+ clones were located mainly in the CM and EM memory subsets, whereas CD8+ clones were found to be enriched in EMRA. From day 15 to 85, contracting clones showed balanced CD4/CD8 phenotypes, whereas a second wave of clones that expanded from day 15 to 37 leaned towards CD4+. The detection of some responding clones in pre-infection memory suggests that pre-existing cross-reactive memory T cells joined the SARS-CoV-2 response.

Sequencing was carried out with an Illumina NovaSeq 6000. cDNA libraries for TCRalpha and TCRbeta were prepared by 5'RACE using constant-segment primers, with sample barcodes and unique molecular identifiers added. RNA was extracted from every sample with Trizol reagent. Amplification of the libraries took two PCR steps, and the second step added a second sample barcode plus Illumina TruSeq adapters. The libraries were sequenced on an Illumina NovaSeq using 2 x 150 bp paired-end reads. The authors processed their data as follows. The reads were demultiplexed and collapsed into UMI-guided consensus sequences using migec v1.2.7. Using mixcr v2.1.11, UMI consensuses were aligned to TRA and TRB V and J templates and then assembled into clonotypes. Clonotypes were classified as expanded or contracted when called significant by both edgeR and NoisET, with noise models trained on biological replicates. For edgeR calls, a false discovery rate-adjusted p below 0.01 and a log2 fold-change threshold of 1 were applied. As an exploratory analysis of dynamics, max-normalized trajectories of the 1000 most abundant clonotypes were examined with PCA combined with hierarchical clustering. Separately sequenced CD4+ and CD8+ repertoires were used to assign a CD4 or CD8 phenotype to each responding clone. TCRdb applied fastp at Q25 and MiXCR to the public reads, then kept only in-frame beta chains. Rows merge per CDR3 protein into single entries with the most common DNA and genes. The V and J calls here are based on TCRdb, not the publication. The sample table holds about 210,000 distinct CDR3 sequences, of which under 30% were seen once. Of the sample, about an eighth is held by the ten largest clones.

For this clonotype: The target of this receptor is not known. No base quality values were provided; no much bigger clone lies one nucleotide off.

The chain is made from TRBV7-3 and TRBJ1-1; 9 bases in between match TRBD1. The sample comprised PBMCs or a T cell subset sorted from them (not recorded which). This TCR derives from an adult woman who had mild COVID-19 (a few samples of this study predate the infection). The sample titles of this study are shuffled in the database, so cell type and time point are left out; the donor was told from shared clones. Read as DNA, the sequence is TGTGCCAGCAGCTTGGGGACAGGGAGAACTGAAGCTTTCTTT. Its coded protein is CASSLGTGRTEAFF. The variable domain in full, with residues beyond the CDR3 obtained from the reference TRBV7-3 and TRBJ1-1 genes, is GAGVSQTPSNKVTEKGKYVELRCDPISGHTALYWYRQSLGQGPEFLIYFQGTGAADDSGLPNDRFFAVRPEGSVSTLKIQRTERGDSAVYLCASSLGTGRTEAFFGQGTRLTVV.